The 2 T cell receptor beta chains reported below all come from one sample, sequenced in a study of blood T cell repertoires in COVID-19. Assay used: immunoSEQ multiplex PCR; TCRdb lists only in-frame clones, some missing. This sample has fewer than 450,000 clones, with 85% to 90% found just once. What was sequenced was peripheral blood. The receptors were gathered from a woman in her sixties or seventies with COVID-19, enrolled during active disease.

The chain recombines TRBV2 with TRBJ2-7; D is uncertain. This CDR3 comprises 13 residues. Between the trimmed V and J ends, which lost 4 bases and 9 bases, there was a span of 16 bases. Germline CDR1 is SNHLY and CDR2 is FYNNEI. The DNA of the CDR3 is TGTGCCAGCAGTGCAGTGCCCTGGTTGGTGCAGTACTTC. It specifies CASSAVPWLVQYF.

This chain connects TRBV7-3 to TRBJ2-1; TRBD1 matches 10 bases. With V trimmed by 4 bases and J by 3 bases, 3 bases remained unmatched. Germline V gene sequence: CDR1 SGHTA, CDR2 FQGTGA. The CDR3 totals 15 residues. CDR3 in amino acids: CASSWGTGVYNEQFF. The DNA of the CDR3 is TGTGCCAGCAGCTGGGGGACAGGGGTCTACAATGAGCAGTTCTTC.